The source of this T cell receptor beta chain is a study of prognosis after radiotherapy for stage I lung cancer. Overall study context: With a biologically effective dose of at least 100 Gy, radiotherapy took the form of SBRT split into 3 to 5 fractions.

General study points: Median unique TCR clone counts of roughly 10,000 versus 7,000 showed a fall after stereotactic body radiation therapy.

Amplification of the TCR beta CDR3 (from genomic DNA) was done by two-round multiplex PCR. Amplification in first-round PCR relied on primers specific to each TRBV and TRBJ gene. TCRdb reprocessed the multiplex PCR reads via MiXCR and lists one record per CDR3 protein. The sample records around 51,000 distinct CDR3 sequences, 30% to 40% being singletons. This clonotype was seen at least ten times. Its antigen is not known. The clonotype was recovered from a donor over 45 with non-small cell lung cancer. The specimen was PBMCs, collected before or after stereotactic body radiation therapy (not recorded which).

This chain's CDR3 is CASSLDRVPEKLFF. CDR3 DNA sequence: TGTGCCAGCAGCTTAGACAGGGTTCCCGAAAAACTGTTTTTT. The rearrangement links TRBV11-2 to TRBJ1-4; possible D gene TRBD1, 5 bases. This CDR3 region has 14 residues. Trimming cost V 0 bases and J 8 bases, with 10 bases left between them. CDR1 and CDR2 (germline): SGHAT, FQNNGV.